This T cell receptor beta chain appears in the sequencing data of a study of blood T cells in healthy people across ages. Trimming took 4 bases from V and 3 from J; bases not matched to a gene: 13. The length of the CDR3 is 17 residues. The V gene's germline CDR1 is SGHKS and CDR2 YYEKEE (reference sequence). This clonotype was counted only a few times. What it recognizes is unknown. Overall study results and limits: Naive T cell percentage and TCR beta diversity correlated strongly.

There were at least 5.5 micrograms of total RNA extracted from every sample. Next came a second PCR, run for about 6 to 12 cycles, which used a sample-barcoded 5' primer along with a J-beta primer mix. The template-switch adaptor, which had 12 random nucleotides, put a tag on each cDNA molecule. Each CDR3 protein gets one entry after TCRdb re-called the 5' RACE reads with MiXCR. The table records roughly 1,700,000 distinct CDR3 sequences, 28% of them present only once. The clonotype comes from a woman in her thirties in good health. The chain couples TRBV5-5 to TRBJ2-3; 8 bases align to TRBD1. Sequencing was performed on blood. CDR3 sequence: CASSPPPSTGGTDTQYF. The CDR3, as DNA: TGTGCCAGCAGCCCTCCCCCAAGCACAGGGGGAACAGATACGCAGTATTTT.